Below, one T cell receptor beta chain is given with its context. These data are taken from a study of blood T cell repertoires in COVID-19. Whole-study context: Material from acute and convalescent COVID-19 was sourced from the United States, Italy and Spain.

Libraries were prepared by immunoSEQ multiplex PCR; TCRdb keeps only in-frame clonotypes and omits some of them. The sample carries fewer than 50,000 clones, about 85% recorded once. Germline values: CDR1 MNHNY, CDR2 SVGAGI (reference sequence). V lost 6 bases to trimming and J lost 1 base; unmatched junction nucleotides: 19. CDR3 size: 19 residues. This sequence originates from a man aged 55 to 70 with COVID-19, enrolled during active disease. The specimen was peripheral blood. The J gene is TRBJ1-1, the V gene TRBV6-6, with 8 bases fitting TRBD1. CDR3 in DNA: TGTGCCAGCAGCCGAAGACCTTTGGCAGGGGGCCTTTCGAACACTGAAGCTTTCTTT. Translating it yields CASSRRPLAGGLSNTEAFF.